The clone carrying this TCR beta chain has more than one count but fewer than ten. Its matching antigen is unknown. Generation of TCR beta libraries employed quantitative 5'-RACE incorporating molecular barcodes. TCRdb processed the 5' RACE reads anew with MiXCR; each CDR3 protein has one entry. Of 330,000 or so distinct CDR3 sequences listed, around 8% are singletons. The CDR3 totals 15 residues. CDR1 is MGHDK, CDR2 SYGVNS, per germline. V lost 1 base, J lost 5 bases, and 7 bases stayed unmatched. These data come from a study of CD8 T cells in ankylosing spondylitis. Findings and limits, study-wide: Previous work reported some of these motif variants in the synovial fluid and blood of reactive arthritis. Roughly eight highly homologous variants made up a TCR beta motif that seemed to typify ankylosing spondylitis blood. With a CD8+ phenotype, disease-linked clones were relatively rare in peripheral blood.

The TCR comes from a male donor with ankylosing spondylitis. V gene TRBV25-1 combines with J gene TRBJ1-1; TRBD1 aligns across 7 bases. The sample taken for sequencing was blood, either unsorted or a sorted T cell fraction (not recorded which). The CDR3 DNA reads TGTGCCAGCAGTGAATTGGGCAGGGGGAGTACTGAAGCTTTCTTT. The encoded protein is CASSELGRGSTEAFF.